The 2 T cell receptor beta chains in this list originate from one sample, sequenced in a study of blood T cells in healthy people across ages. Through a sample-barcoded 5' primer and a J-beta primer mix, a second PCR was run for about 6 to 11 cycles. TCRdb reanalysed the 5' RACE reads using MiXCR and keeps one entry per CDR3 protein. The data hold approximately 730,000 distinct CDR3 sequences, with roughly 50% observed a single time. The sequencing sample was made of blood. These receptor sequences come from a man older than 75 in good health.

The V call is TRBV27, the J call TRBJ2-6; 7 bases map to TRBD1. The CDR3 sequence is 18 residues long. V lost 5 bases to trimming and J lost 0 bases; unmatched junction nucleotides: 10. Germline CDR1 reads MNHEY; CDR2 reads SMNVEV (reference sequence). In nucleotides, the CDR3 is TGTGCCAGCAGTCCGACAGGGTCGCCTGTCTCTGGGGCCAACGTCCTGACTTTC. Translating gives CASSPTGSPVSGANVLTF.

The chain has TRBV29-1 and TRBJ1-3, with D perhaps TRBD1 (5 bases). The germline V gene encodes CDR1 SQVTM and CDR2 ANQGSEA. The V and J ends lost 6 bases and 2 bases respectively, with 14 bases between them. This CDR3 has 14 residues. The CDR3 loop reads CSVALGGAGNTIYF. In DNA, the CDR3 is TGCAGCGTGGCCTTGGGAGGGGCTGGAAACACCATATATTTT.